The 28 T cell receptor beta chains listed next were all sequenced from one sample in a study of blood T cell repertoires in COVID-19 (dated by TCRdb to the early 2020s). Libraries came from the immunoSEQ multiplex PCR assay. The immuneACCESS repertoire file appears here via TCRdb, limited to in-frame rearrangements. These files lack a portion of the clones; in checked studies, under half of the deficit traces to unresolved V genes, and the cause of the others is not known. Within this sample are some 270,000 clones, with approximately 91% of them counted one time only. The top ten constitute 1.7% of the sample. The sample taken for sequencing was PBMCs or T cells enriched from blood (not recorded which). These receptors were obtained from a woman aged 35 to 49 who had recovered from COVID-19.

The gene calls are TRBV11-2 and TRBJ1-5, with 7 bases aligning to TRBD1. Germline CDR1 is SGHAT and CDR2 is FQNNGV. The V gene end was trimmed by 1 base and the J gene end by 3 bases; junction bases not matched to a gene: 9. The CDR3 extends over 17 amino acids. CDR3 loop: CASSLGKGGRLNQPQHF. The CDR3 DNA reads TGTGCCAGCAGCTTAGGGAAAGGGGGCAGACTCAATCAGCCCCAGCATTTT.

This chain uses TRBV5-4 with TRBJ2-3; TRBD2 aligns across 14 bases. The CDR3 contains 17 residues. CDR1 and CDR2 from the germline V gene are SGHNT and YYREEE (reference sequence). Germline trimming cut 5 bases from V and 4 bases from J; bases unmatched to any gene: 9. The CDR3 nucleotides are TGTGCCAGCAGTACAACTACGGGACTAGCGGGAGCAGATACGCAGTATTTT. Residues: CASSTTTGLAGADTQYF.

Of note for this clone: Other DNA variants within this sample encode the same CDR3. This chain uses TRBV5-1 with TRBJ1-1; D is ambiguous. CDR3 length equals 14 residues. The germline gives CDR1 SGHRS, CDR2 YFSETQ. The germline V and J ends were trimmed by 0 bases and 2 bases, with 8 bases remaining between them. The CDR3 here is CASSLDGLNTEAFF. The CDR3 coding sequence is TGCGCCAGCAGCTTGGACGGACTCAACACTGAAGCTTTCTTT.

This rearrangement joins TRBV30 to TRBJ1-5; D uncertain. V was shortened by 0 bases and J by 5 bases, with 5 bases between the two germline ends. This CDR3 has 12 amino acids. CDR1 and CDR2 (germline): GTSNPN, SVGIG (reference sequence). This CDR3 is CAWSVLDQPQHF. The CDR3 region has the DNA TGTGCCTGGAGTGTACTTGATCAGCCCCAGCATTTT.

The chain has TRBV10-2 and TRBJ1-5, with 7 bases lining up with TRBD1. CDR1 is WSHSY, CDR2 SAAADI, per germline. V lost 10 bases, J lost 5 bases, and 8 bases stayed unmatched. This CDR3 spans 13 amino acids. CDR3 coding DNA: TGCGCCACCCACGACAGGGCCTATCAGCCCCAGCATTTT. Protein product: CATHDRAYQPQHF.

The DNA of the CDR3 is TGTGCCAGCAGCGCCCGAGCCCTAGCGGGAGGGCCGGGCAATGAGCAGTTCTTC. Translation gives CASSARALAGGPGNEQFF. The rearrangement joins TRBV7-2 to TRBJ2-1; 12 nucleotides agree with TRBD2. Looked up from germline, CDR1 is SGHTA and CDR2 is FQGNSA. V lost 5 bases and J lost 6; bases outside the gene matches: 14. The CDR3 has 18 residues.

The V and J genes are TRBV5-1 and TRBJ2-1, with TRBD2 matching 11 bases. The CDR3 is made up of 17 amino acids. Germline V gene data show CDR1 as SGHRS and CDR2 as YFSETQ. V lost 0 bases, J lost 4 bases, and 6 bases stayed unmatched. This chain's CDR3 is CASSLVGLAGSYNEQFF. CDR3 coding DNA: TGCGCCAGCAGCTTGGTTGGACTAGCGGGTTCATACAATGAGCAGTTCTTC.

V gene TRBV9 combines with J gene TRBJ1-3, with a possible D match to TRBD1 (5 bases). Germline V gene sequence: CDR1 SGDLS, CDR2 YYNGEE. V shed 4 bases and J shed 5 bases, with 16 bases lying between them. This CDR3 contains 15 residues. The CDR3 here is CASSHNGGTRNTIYF. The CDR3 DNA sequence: TGTGCCAGCAGCCACAACGGGGGGACCCGAAACACCATATATTTT. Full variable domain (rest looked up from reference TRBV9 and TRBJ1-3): DSGVTQTPKHLITATGQRVTLRCSPRSGDLSVYWYQQSLDQGLQFLIQYYNGEERAKGNILERFSAQQFPDLHSELNLSSLELGDSALYFCASSHNGGTRNTIYFGEGSWLTVV.

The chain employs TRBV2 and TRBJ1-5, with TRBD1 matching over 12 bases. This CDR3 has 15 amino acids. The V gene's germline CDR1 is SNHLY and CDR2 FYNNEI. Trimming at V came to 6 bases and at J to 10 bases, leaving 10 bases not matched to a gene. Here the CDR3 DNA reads TGTGCCAGCAGCGACCGCGGGACAGGGGGCGAACCCCAGCATTTT. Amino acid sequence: CASSDRGTGGEPQHF.

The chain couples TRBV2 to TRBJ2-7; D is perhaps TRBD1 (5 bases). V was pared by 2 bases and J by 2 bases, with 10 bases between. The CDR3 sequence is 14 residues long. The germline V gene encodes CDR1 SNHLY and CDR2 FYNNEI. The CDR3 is CASSEQGSTYEQYF. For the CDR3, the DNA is TGTGCCAGCAGTGAACAGGGATCAACCTACGAGCAGTACTTC.

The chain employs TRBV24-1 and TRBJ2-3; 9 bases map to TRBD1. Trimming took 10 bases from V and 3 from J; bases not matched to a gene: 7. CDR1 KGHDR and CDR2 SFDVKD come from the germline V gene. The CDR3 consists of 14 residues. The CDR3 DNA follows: TGTGCCACGAGCGACAGGGGGATGACAGATACGCAGTATTTT. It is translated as CATSDRGMTDTQYF.

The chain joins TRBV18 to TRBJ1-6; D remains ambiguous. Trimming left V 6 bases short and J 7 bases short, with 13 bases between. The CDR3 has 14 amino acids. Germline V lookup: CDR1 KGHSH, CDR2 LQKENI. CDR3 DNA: TGTGCCAGCTCTCGCGACGGGGAAAATTCACCCCTCCACTTT. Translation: CASSRDGENSPLHF.

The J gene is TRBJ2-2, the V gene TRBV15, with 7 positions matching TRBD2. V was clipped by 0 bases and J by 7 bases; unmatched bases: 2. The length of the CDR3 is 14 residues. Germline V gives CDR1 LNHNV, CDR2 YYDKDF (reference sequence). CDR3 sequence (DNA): TGTGCCACCAGCAGAGATGGGGGGGTCGGGGAGCTGTTTTTT. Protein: CATSRDGGVGELFF.

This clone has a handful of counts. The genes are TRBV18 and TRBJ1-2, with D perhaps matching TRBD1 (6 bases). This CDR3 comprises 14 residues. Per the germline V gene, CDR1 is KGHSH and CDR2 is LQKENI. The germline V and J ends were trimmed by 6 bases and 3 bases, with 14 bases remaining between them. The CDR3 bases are TGTGCCAGCTCCTCGCTACAGGGTGACTATGGCTACACCTTC. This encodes CASSSLQGDYGYTF.

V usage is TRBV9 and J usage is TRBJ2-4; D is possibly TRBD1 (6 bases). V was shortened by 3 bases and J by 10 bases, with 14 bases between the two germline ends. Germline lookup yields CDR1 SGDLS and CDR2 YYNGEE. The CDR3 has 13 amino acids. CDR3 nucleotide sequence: TGTGCCAGCAGCGGATTCCGGGACAATATTCAGTACTTC. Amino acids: CASSGFRDNIQYF.

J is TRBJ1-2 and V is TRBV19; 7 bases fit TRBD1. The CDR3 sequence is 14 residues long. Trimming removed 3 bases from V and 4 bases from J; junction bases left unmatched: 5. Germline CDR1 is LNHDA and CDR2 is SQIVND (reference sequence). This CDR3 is CASSMVGTVYGYTF. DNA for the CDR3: TGTGCCAGTAGTATGGTCGGGACAGTCTATGGCTACACCTTC.

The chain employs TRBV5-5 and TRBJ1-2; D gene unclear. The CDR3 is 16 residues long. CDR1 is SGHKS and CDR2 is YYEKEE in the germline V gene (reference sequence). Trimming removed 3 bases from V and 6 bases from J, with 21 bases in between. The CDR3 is CASSSEGRPQGDGYTF. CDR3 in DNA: TGTGCCAGCAGCTCCGAGGGCAGGCCACAAGGTGATGGCTACACCTTC.

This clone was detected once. The CDR3 loop is CASSLRTGDEQYF. CDR3 nucleotide sequence: TGTGCCAGCAGCTTGCGGACAGGGGACGAGCAGTACTTC. The chain is built from TRBV7-3 and TRBJ2-7; 9 bases agree with TRBD1. Germline assignment: CDR1 SGHTA and CDR2 FQGTGA. The CDR3 runs to 13 residues. Losses at the gene ends were 3 bases for V and 5 bases for J; bases not matched to a gene: 2.

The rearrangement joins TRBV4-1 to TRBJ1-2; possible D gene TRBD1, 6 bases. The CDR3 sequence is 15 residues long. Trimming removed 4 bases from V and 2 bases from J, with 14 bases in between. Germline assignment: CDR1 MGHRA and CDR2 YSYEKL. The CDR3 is CASSLGTGGNYGYTF. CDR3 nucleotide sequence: TGCGCCAGCAGCCTCGGCACGGGGGGCAACTATGGCTACACCTTC.

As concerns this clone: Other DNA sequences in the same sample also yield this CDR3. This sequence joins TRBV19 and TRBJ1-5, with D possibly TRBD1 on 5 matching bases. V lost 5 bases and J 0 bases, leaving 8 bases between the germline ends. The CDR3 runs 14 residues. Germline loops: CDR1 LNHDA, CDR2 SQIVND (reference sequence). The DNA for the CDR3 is TGTGCCAGTAGTCAGGGAGGTAGCAATCAGCCCCAGCATTTT. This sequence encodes CASSQGGSNQPQHF.

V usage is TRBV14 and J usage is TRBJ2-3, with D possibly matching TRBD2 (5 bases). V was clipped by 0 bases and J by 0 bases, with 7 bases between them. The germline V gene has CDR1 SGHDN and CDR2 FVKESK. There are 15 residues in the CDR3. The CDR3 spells CASSQDGVSTDTQYF. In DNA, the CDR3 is TGTGCCAGCAGCCAAGACGGGGTTAGCACAGATACGCAGTATTTT. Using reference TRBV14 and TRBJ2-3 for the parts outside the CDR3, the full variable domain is EAGVTQFPSHSVIEKGQTVTLRCDPISGHDNLYWYRRVMGKEIKFLLHFVKESKQDESGMPNNRFLAERTGGTYSTLKVQPAELEDSGVYFCASSQDGVSTDTQYFGPGTRLTVL.

The CDR3 reads CASSQGQLLTGELFF. In DNA form, the CDR3 reads TGCGCCAGCAGCCAGGGACAGCTCCTCACCGGGGAGCTGTTTTTT. The chain joins TRBV5-1 to TRBJ2-2, with 7 positions matching TRBD1. V dropped 4 bases and J dropped 4; count of bases not matched to a gene: 7. CDR1 and CDR2 (germline): SGHRS, YFSETQ. The CDR3 runs 15 residues.

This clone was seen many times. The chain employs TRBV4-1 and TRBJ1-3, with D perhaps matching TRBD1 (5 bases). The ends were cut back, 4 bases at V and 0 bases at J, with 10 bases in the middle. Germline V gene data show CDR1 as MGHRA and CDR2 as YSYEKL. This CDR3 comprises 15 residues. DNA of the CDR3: TGCGCCAGCAGCCCTACACAGGCCTCTGGAAACACCATATATTTT. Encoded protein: CASSPTQASGNTIYF.

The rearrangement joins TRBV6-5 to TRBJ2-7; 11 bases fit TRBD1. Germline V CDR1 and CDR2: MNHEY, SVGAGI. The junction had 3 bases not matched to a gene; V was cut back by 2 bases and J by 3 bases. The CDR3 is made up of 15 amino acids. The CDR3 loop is CASSYRDRGGYEQYF. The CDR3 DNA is TGTGCCAGCAGTTACCGGGACAGGGGGGGCTACGAGCAGTACTTC.

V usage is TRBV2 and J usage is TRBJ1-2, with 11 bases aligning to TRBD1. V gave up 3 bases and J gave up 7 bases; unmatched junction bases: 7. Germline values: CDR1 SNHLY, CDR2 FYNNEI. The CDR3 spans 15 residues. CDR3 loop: CASSDHRTGGLGYTF. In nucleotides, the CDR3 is TGTGCCAGCAGTGACCATCGGACAGGGGGCCTTGGCTACACCTTC. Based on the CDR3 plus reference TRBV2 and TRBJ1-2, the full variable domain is EPEVTQTPSHQVTQMGQEVILRCVPISNHLYFYWYRQILGQKVEFLVSFYNNEISEKSEIFDDQFSVERPDGSNFTLKIRSTKLEDSAMYFCASSDHRTGGLGYTFGSGTRLTVV.

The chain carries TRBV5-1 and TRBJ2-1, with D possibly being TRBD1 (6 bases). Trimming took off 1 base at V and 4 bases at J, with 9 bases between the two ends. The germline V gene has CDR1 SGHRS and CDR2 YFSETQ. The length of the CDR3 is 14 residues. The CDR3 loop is CASSLRTAYNEQFF. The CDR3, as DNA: TGCGCCAGCAGCTTGAGGACAGCTTACAATGAGCAGTTCTTC.

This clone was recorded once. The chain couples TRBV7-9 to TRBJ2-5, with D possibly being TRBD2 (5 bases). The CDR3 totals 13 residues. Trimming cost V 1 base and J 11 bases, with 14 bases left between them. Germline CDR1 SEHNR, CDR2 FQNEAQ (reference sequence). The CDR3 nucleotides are TGTGCCAGCAGCTTAGTCGGGGTCCCATCACAGTACTTC. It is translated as CASSLVGVPSQYF.

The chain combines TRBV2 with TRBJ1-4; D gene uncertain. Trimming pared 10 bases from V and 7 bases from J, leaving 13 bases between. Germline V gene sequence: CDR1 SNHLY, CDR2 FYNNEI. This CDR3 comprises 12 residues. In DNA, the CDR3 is TGTGCCACTCGTCGGGCGGGTGAAAAACTGTTTTTT. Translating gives CATRRAGEKLFF.